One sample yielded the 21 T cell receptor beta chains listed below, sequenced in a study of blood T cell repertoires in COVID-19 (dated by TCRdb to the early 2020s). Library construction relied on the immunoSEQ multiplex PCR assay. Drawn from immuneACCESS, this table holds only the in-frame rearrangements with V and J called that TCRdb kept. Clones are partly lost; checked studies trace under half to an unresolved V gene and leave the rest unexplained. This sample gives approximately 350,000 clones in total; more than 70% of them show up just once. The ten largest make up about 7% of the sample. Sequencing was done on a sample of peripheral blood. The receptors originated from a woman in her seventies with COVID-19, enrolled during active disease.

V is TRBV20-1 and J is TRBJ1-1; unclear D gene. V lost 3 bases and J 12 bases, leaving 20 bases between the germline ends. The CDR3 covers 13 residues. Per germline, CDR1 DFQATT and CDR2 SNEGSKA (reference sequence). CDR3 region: CSASSPRAQETFF. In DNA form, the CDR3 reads TGCAGTGCTAGTTCTCCCCGAGCTCAGGAAACTTTCTTT.

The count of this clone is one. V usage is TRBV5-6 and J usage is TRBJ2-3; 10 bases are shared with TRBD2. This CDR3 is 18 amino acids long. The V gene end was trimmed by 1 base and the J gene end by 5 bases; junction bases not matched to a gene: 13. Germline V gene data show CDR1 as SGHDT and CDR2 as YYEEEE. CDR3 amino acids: CASSLLGLAGVSGDTQYF. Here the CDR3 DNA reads TGTGCCAGCAGCTTGCTGGGGCTAGCGGGGGTATCCGGAGATACGCAGTATTTT.

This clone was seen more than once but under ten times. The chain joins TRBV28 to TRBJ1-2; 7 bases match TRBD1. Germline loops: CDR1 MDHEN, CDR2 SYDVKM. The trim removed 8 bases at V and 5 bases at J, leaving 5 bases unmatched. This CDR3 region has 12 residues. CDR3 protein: CASQGTVYGYTF. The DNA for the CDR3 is TGTGCCAGCCAGGGGACAGTGTATGGCTACACCTTC.

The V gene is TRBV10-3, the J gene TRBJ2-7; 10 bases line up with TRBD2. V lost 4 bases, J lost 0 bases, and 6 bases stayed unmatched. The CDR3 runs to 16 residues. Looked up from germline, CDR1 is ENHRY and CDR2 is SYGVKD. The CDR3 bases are TGTGCCATCAGTGGAACTAGCGGGGCACCCTCCTACGAGCAGTACTTC. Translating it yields CAISGTSGAPSYEQYF.

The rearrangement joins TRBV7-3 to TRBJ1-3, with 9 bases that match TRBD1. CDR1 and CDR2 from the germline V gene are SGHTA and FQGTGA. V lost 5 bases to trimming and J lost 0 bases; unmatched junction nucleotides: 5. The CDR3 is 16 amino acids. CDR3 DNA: TGTGCCAGCAGCCCCGGGACAGGGAACTCTGGAAACACCATATATTTT. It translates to CASSPGTGNSGNTIYF.

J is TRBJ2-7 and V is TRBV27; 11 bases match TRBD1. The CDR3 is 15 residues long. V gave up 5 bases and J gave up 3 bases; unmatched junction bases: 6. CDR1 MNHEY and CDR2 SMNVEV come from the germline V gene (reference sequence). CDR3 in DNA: TGTGCCAGCAGTCTCTTCGGGACAGGGGGCTACGAGCAGTACTTC. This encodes CASSLFGTGGYEQYF.

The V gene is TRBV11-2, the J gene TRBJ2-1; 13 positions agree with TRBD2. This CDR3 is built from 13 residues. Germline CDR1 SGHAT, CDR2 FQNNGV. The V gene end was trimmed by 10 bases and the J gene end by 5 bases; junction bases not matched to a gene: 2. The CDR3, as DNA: TGTGCCACTACTAGCGGGGGGGACAATGAGCAGTTCTTC. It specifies CATTSGGDNEQFF.

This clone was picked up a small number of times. The CDR3 nucleotides are TGTGCCAGCAGCTTAACGCGGGGCGATGAGCAGTTCTTC. Translated, it gives CASSLTRGDEQFF. The gene calls are TRBV7-8 and TRBJ2-1; possible D gene TRBD2, 6 bases. The CDR3 has 13 amino acids. Trimming cost V 2 bases and J 8 bases, with 10 bases left between them. Germline V gives CDR1 SGHVS, CDR2 FQNEAQ.

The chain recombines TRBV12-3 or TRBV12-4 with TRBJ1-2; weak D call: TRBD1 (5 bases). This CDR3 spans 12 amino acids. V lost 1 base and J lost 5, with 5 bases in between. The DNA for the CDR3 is TGTGCCAGCAGTTTAGAGGGGTATGGCTACACCTTC. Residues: CASSLEGYGYTF.

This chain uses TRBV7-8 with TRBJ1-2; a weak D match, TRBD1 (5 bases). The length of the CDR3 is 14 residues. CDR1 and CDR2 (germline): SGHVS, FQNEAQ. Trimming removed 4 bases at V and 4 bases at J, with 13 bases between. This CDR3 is CASSSNRPGYGYTF. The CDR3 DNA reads TGTGCCAGCAGCTCGAACAGGCCCGGCTATGGCTACACCTTC.

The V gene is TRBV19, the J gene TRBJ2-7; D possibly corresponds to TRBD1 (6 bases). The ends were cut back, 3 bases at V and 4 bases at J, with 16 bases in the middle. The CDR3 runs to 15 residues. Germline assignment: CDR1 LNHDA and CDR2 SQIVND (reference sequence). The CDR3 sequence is CASSISGVGQYEQYF. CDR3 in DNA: TGTGCCAGTAGTATCTCAGGGGTAGGTCAGTACGAGCAGTACTTC. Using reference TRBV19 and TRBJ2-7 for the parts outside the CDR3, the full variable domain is DGGITQSPKYLFRKEGQNVTLSCEQNLNHDAMYWYRQDPGQGLRLIYYSQIVNDFQKGDIAEGYSVSREKKESFPLTVTSAQKNPTAFYLCASSISGVGQYEQYFGPGTRLTVT.

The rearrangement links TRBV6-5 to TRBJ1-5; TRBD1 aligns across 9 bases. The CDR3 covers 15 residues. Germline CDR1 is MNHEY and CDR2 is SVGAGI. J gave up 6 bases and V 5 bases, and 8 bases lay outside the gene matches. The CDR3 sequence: CASSPQDRGIQPQHF. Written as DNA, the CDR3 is TGTGCCAGCAGTCCCCAGGACAGGGGTATTCAGCCCCAGCATTTT.

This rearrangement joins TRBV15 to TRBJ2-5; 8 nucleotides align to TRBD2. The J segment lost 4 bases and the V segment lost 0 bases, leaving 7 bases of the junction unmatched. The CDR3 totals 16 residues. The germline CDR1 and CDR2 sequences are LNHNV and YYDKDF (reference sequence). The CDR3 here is CATSRDQRGGRETQYF. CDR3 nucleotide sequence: TGTGCCACCAGCAGAGATCAACGGGGGGGCCGAGAGACCCAGTACTTC.

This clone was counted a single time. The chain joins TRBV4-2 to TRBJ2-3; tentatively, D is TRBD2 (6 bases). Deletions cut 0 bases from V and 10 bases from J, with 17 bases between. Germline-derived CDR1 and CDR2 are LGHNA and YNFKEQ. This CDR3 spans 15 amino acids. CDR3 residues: CASSQDRSGAKPQYF. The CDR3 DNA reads TGTGCCAGCAGCCAAGACAGGTCGGGAGCTAAACCGCAGTATTTT.

CDR3 sequence reads: CASSQGLADFTDTQYF. In DNA, the CDR3 is TGCGCCAGCAGCCAAGGACTAGCAGACTTCACAGATACGCAGTATTTT. The rearrangement uses TRBV5-1 and TRBJ2-3, with 8 bases fitting TRBD2. V shed 4 bases, J shed 2 bases, and the junction held 9 bases outside the gene matches. Germline CDR1 is SGHRS and CDR2 is YFSETQ. The length of the CDR3 is 16 residues.

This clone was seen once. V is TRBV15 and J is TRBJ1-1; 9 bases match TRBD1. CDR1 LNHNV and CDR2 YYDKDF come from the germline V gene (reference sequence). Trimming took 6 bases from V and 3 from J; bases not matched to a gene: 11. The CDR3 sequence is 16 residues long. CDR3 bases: TGTGCCACCAGGATGGGGTGGGGGGACAGGGACACTGAAGCTTTCTTT. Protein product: CATRMGWGDRDTEAFF.

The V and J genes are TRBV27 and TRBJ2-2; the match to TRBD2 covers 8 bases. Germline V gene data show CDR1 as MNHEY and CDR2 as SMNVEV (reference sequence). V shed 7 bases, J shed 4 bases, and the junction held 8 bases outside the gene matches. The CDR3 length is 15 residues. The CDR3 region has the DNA TGTGCCAGCACTCCGGGGGGGCGCCTCACCGGGGAGCTGTTTTTT. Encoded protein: CASTPGGRLTGELFF.

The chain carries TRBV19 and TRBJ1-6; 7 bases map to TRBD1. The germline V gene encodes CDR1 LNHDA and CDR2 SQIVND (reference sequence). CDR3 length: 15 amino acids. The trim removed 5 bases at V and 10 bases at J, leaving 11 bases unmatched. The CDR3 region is CASSPGTEMNSPLHF. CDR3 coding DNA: TGTGCCAGTAGTCCGGGGACAGAAATGAACTCACCCCTCCACTTT.

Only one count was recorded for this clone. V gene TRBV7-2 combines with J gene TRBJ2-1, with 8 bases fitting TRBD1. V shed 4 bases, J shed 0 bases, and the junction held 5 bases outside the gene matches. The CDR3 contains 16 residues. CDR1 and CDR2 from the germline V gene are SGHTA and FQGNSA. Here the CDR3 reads CASSSDRAFSYNEQFF. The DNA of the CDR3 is TGTGCCAGCAGCTCGGACAGGGCCTTCTCCTACAATGAGCAGTTCTTC.

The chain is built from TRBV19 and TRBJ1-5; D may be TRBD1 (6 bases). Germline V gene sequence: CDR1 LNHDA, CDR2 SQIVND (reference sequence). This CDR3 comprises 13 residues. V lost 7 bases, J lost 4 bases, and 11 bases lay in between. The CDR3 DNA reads TGTGCCAGTAATAGACAGGTGAATCAGCCCCAGCATTTT. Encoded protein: CASNRQVNQPQHF.

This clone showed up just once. Written as DNA, the CDR3 is TGCGCCAGCAGCCGGAGCTCCTACAATGAGCAGTTCTTC. Protein product: CASSRSSYNEQFF. V usage is TRBV4-3 and J usage is TRBJ2-1; D unclear. Germline V gene lookup returns CDR1 LGHNA and CDR2 YSLEER. The CDR3 contains 13 residues. V shed 4 bases and J shed 0 bases, with 4 bases lying between them.